Below are 30 T cell receptor beta chains sequenced from a single sample in a study of cytomegalovirus exposure and HLA in healthy donors. The study ran its PCR with 60 Vbeta and 13 Jbeta primers. Libraries were prepared by immunoSEQ multiplex PCR; TCRdb keeps only in-frame clonotypes and omits some of them. Of 150,000 to 200,000 clones listed, roughly 70% are singletons. The specimen sequenced was PBMCs. The origin of the receptors is a woman between 45 and 65 years old in good health and CMV-seropositive.

The chain has TRBV9 and TRBJ2-3; 11 positions match TRBD2. This CDR3 has 17 residues. V dropped 2 bases and J dropped 0; count of bases not matched to a gene: 5. The germline gives CDR1 SGDLS, CDR2 YYNGEE. CDR3 coding DNA: TGTGCCAGCAGCGTTAGCGGGGGGGGATCTAGCACAGATACGCAGTATTTT. It is translated as CASSVSGGGSSTDTQYF.

This clone was seen a single time. The V and J genes are TRBV5-1 and TRBJ1-2; D remains ambiguous. CDR3 length: 15 residues. V shed 0 bases and J shed 0 bases, with 9 bases lying between them. CDR1 and CDR2 (germline): SGHRS, YFSETQ. CDR3 protein: CASSLGPGANYGYTF. As DNA, the CDR3 is TGCGCCAGCAGCTTGGGGCCGGGAGCTAACTATGGCTACACCTTC.

The gene calls are TRBV2 and TRBJ2-2; 9 bases match TRBD1. The CDR3 loop spans 15 amino acids. CDR1 and CDR2 (germline): SNHLY, FYNNEI. J was trimmed by 1 base and V by 6 bases; bases with no gene match: 3. Here the CDR3 DNA reads TGTGCCAGCAGCGGACAGGGGCGGAACACCGGGGAGCTGTTTTTT. Translation gives CASSGQGRNTGELFF. Full variable domain (missing parts from reference TRBV2 and TRBJ2-2): EPEVTQTPSHQVTQMGQEVILRCVPISNHLYFYWYRQILGQKVEFLVSFYNNEISEKSEIFDDQFSVERPDGSNFTLKIRSTKLEDSAMYFCASSGQGRNTGELFFGEGSRLTVL.

The rearrangement uses TRBV19 and TRBJ2-5, with TRBD1 matching over 9 bases. Germline CDR1 is LNHDA and CDR2 is SQIVND (reference sequence). J was trimmed by 3 bases and V by 10 bases; bases with no gene match: 6. This CDR3 is 13 amino acids long. CDR3 DNA sequence: TGTGCCACCACGGGACAGGGTAAAGAGACCCAGTACTTC. This encodes CATTGQGKETQYF.

The rearrangement links TRBV6-1 to TRBJ2-2, with 10 bases that match TRBD2. The CDR3 spans 15 residues. Germline CDR1 reads MNHNS; CDR2 reads SASEGT. The ends lost 2 bases at V and 6 bases at J; junction bases unmatched: 3. The CDR3 region is CASSESGGAPGELFF. CDR3 DNA sequence: TGTGCCAGCAGTGAAAGCGGGGGGGCGCCCGGGGAGCTGTTTTTT.

This clone appeared a few times. The CDR3 region is CASSLTPPEHEQYF. The CDR3 nucleotides read TGCGCCAGCAGCTTGACTCCACCGGAGCACGAGCAGTACTTC. This chain joins TRBV5-1 and TRBJ2-7, with unresolved D. The CDR3 length is 14 residues. Germline V gene data show CDR1 as SGHRS and CDR2 as YFSETQ. V lost 1 base to trimming and J lost 5 bases, with 13 bases between them.

This clone was seen just once. This chain connects TRBV25-1 to TRBJ1-4; possibly TRBD1 for D (6 bases). Germline V gene sequence: CDR1 MGHDK, CDR2 SYGVNS. The CDR3 is 15 residues long. Trimming took 7 bases from V and 9 from J, leaving 21 bases between them. CDR3 sequence: CASKGGGEAGQKLFF. CDR3 coding DNA: TGTGCCAGCAAAGGGGGAGGGGAGGCGGGCCAAAAACTGTTTTTT.

Here the CDR3 DNA reads TGTGCCAGCACCAGGGGAGAGGCTCCTCAAGAGACCCAGTACTTC. It is translated as CASTRGEAPQETQYF. The chain is built from TRBV9 and TRBJ2-5; tentative D call: TRBD1 (6 bases). Germline CDR1 and CDR2: SGDLS and YYNGEE. This CDR3 is built from 15 residues. The V and J ends lost 6 bases and 2 bases respectively, with 17 bases between them.

The chain combines TRBV11-2 with TRBJ2-1; 7 positions match TRBD2. With V trimmed by 3 bases and J by 0 bases, 8 bases remained unmatched. The CDR3 runs to 17 residues. CDR1 is SGHAT, CDR2 FQNNGV, per germline. CDR3 region: CASSFPTSLSSYNEQFF. The DNA for the CDR3 is TGTGCCAGCAGCTTTCCGACTAGCCTGAGCTCCTACAATGAGCAGTTCTTC.

The J gene is TRBJ2-2, the V gene TRBV7-3, with TRBD1 matching over 8 bases. Germline CDR1 SGHTA, CDR2 FQGTGA. This CDR3 is built from 15 residues. Trimming at V came to 2 bases and at J to 4 bases, leaving 3 bases not matched to a gene. The CDR3 region is CASSLGQGPTGELFF. The CDR3 DNA is TGTGCCAGCAGCTTAGGACAGGGTCCCACCGGGGAGCTGTTTTTT.

Here the CDR3 reads CASSPGQGRGYTF. The CDR3 DNA reads TGTGCCAGCTCACCCGGACAGGGACGAGGCTACACCTTC. V and J are TRBV18 and TRBJ1-2; TRBD1 aligns across 8 bases. This CDR3 is built from 13 residues. Per the germline V gene, CDR1 is KGHSH and CDR2 is LQKENI. The junction had 5 bases not matched to a gene; V was cut back by 3 bases and J by 8 bases.

CDR3 DNA sequence: TGTGCCAGCAGAACAGGTTCCGATCAGCCCCAGCATTTT. The encoded protein is CASRTGSDQPQHF. This chain links TRBV2 with TRBJ1-5; TRBD1 might be the D (5 bases). The CDR3 sequence is 13 residues long. Germline lookup yields CDR1 SNHLY and CDR2 FYNNEI. Deletions cut 6 bases from V and 5 bases from J, with 11 bases between.

This clone was detected only once. The chain combines TRBV6-1 with TRBJ1-5; perhaps TRBD1 as D (6 bases). CDR1 and CDR2 from the germline V gene are MNHNS and SASEGT. V lost 5 bases to trimming and J lost 6 bases, with 17 bases between them. This CDR3 spans 15 amino acids. CDR3 DNA sequence: TGTGCCAGCAGTTCGGACAGCGTCCGGGGTCAGCCCCAGCATTTT. This encodes CASSSDSVRGQPQHF.

CDR3 region: CASTSSGGSTDTQYF. The CDR3 region has the DNA TGCGCCAGCACCTCTAGCGGGGGCAGCACAGATACGCAGTATTTT. This chain uses TRBV5-1 with TRBJ2-3, with TRBD2 identical over 10 bases. The length of the CDR3 is 15 residues. Germline CDR1 is SGHRS and CDR2 is YFSETQ. V lost 6 bases and J lost 0; bases outside the gene matches: 4.

The chain couples TRBV30 to TRBJ1-5; 7 nucleotides align to TRBD1. The CDR3 spans 15 residues. Per germline, CDR1 GTSNPN and CDR2 SVGIG (reference sequence). Germline trimming cut 0 bases from V and 1 base from J; bases unmatched to any gene: 3. CDR3 residues: CAWSVSGGSNQPQHF. CDR3 nucleotide sequence: TGTGCCTGGAGTGTTTCAGGGGGAAGCAATCAGCCCCAGCATTTT.

This chain connects TRBV12-5 to TRBJ1-3, with D possibly matching TRBD1 (6 bases). The CDR3 is 13 amino acids. CDR1 is LGHNT and CDR2 is FRNRAP in the germline V gene. V gave up 7 bases and J gave up 1 base, with 8 bases separating them. The CDR3 DNA reads TGTGCTAGTGCTCAGGGGTCTGGAAACACCATATATTTT. Amino acids: CASAQGSGNTIYF.

This clone was observed at least ten times. This same CDR3 is encoded by further DNA sequences in the sample. The V and J genes are TRBV4-1 and TRBJ1-1, with D maybe TRBD1 (5 bases). CDR3 length: 14 amino acids. Germline CDR1 and CDR2: MGHRA and YSYEKL. V dropped 3 bases and J dropped 1 base, with 9 bases sitting between them. CDR3 DNA: TGCGCCAGCAGCCACCTTAGGGGGAACACTGAAGCTTTCTTT. Translated, it gives CASSHLRGNTEAFF.

The chain couples TRBV30 to TRBJ1-6, with D possibly matching TRBD1 (5 bases). The CDR3 sequence is 13 residues long. Germline CDR1 reads GTSNPN; CDR2 reads SVGIG (reference sequence). Trimming took 7 bases from V and 5 from J, leaving 12 bases between them. For the CDR3, the DNA is TGTGCCTTCCTCGGGGGTGATAATTCACCCCTCCACTTT. Its protein product is CAFLGGDNSPLHF.

J is TRBJ1-2 and V is TRBV6-1, with 9 nucleotides matching TRBD1. J gave up 6 bases and V 5 bases, and 4 bases lay outside the gene matches. The CDR3 sequence is 13 residues long. The germline CDR1 and CDR2 sequences are MNHNS and SASEGT. The CDR3, as DNA: TGTGCCAGCAGTAACCGGGACAGGGATGGCTACACCTTC. Translated: CASSNRDRDGYTF.

There are a few counts of this clone. The chain links TRBV12-5 to TRBJ1-1; 8 nucleotides match TRBD1. The CDR3 is made up of 16 amino acids. CDR1 is LGHNT and CDR2 is FRNRAP in the germline V gene. The V gene end was trimmed by 2 bases and the J gene end by 9 bases; junction bases not matched to a gene: 14. The CDR3 reads CASGLSTPGQGAKAFF. Written as DNA, the CDR3 is TGTGCTAGTGGTTTGTCCACCCCCGGGCAGGGGGCTAAAGCTTTCTTT.

The rearrangement links TRBV7-9 to TRBJ1-4; D perhaps matches TRBD1 (5 bases). Germline V gene data show CDR1 as SEHNR and CDR2 as FQNEAQ (reference sequence). The CDR3 is 14 amino acids. V was cut by 2 bases and J by 7 bases, with 11 bases left in between. The CDR3 here is CASSLPGLGEKLFF. As DNA, the CDR3 is TGTGCCAGCAGCTTACCAGGGCTGGGTGAAAAACTGTTTTTT.

The chain is built from TRBV7-9 and TRBJ2-1; TRBD2 matches 8 bases. The CDR3 is 17 amino acids. Germline V CDR1 and CDR2: SEHNR, FQNEAQ (reference sequence). After removal of 5 bases from V and 9 bases from J, the junction contained 18 bases not matched to a gene. DNA of the CDR3: TGTGCCAGCAGCGCCCGAGGCATAGCGGGGCGTGGGGTTGAGCAGTTCTTC. Amino acid sequence: CASSARGIAGRGVEQFF.

A few counts support this clone. The chain has TRBV2 and TRBJ1-1; TRBD1 matches at 8 bases. After removal of 10 bases from V and 10 bases from J, the junction contained 8 bases not matched to a gene. CDR3 length equals 11 residues. Germline values: CDR1 SNHLY, CDR2 FYNNEI. The CDR3 sequence is CANRRDRGAFF. CDR3 in DNA: TGTGCCAACAGAAGAGACAGGGGAGCTTTCTTT.

The chain couples TRBV4-1 to TRBJ1-1, with D unclear. Trimming stripped 0 bases from V and 0 bases from J, with 8 bases between. Germline CDR1 and CDR2: MGHRA and YSYEKL. CDR3 length equals 15 residues. The CDR3 DNA is TGCGCCAGCAGCCAAGATCAAACAGTGAACACTGAAGCTTTCTTT. It specifies CASSQDQTVNTEAFF.

This rearrangement joins TRBV15 to TRBJ1-1, with no clear D. V gave up 3 bases and J gave up 9 bases, with 23 bases separating them. The CDR3 loop spans 16 amino acids. Germline-derived CDR1 and CDR2 are LNHNV and YYDKDF (reference sequence). The CDR3 region is CATSRHRGLDNSKAFF. In DNA form, the CDR3 reads TGTGCCACCAGCAGGCACCGAGGGCTCGACAATAGTAAAGCTTTCTTT.

This clone was picked up one time. CDR3 nucleotides: TGCGCCAGCAGCTTGGAGCAGGGGAGCTCTGGGGCCAACGTCCTGACTTTC. This encodes CASSLEQGSSGANVLTF. The genes are TRBV5-1 and TRBJ2-6; tentatively, D is TRBD1 (6 bases). The ends were cut back, 0 bases at V and 0 bases at J, with 10 bases in the middle. Germline CDR1 SGHRS, CDR2 YFSETQ. This CDR3 contains 17 residues.

The J gene is TRBJ1-6, the V gene TRBV7-6; TRBD1 might be the D (5 bases). Trimming stripped 5 bases from V and 9 bases from J, with 14 bases between. The CDR3 contains 14 residues. Germline V gives CDR1 SGHVS, CDR2 FNYEAQ. This CDR3 is CASSLGGEISPLHF. The CDR3 DNA reads TGTGCCAGCAGCCTGGGGGGGGAGATTTCACCCCTCCACTTT.

The J gene is TRBJ1-1, the V gene TRBV5-8; D uncertain. This CDR3 has 15 amino acids. Deletions cut 0 bases from V and 3 bases from J, with 12 bases between. Looked up from germline, CDR1 is SGHTS and CDR2 is YDEGEE. The CDR3 region has the DNA TGTGCCAGCAGCTTGGGTTCCAGGTGGGACACTGAAGCTTTCTTT. It translates to CASSLGSRWDTEAFF.

This clone was observed a single time. The CDR3, as DNA: TGTGCCAGCAGTGAAACAGGGAACGGCTACACCTTC. The encoded protein is CASSETGNGYTF. The chain links TRBV2 to TRBJ1-2, with a weak D call TRBD1 (6 bases). CDR3 length equals 12 residues. Germline V CDR1 and CDR2: SNHLY, FYNNEI. Trimming removed 2 bases from V and 8 bases from J, with 9 bases in between.

The gene calls are TRBV10-1 and TRBJ2-7, with D perhaps TRBD1 (5 bases). The CDR3 sequence is 14 residues long. Trimming shortened V by 2 bases and J by 3 bases, and 11 bases separated the two germline ends. Germline lookup yields CDR1 WNHNN and CDR2 SYGVQD (reference sequence). The CDR3, as DNA: TGCGCCAGCAGTGAGAATTTGCAGGGCTACGAGCAGTACTTC. Residues: CASSENLQGYEQYF.